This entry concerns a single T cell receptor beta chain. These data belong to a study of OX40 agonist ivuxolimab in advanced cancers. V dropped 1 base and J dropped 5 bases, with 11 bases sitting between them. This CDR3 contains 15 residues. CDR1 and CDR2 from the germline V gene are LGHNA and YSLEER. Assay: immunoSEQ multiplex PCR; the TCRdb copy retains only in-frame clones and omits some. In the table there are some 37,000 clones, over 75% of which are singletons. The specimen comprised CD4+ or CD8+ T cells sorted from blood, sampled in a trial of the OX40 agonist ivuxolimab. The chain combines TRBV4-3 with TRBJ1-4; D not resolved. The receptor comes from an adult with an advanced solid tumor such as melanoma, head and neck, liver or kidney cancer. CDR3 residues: CASSQGLGTNEKLFF. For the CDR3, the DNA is TGCGCCAGCAGCCAAGGGTTGGGCACCAATGAAAAACTGTTTTTT.